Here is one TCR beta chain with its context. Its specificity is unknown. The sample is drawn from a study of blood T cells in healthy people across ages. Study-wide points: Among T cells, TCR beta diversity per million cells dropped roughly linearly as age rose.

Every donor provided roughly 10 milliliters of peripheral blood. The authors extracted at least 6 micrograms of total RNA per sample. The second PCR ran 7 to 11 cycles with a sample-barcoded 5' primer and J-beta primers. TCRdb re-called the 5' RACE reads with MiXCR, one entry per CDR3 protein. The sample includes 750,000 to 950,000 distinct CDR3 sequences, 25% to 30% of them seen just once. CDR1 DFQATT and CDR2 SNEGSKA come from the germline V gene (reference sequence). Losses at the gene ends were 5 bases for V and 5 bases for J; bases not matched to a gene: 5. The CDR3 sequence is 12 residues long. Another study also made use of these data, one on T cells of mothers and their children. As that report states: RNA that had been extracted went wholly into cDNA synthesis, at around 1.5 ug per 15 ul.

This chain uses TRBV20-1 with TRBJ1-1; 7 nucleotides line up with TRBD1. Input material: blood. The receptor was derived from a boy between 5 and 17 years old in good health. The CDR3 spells CSAPPRGTEAFF. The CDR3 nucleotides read TGCAGTGCTCCCCCCAGGGGGACTGAAGCTTTCTTT.